The 9 T cell receptor beta chains below come from one sample, sequenced in a study of T cell responses to AZD1222 COVID-19 vaccine. Only in-frame clones appear in the TCRdb table, and some are missing; sequencing was by immunoSEQ multiplex PCR. The repertoire holds about 110,000 clones, with 94% as singletons. The specimen was peripheral blood, collected 28 days after the second AZD1222 dose. These TCRs come from an adult who received the AZD1222 COVID-19 vaccine.

The chain combines TRBV27 with TRBJ2-1; D possibly matches TRBD1 or TRBD2 (6 bases each). Germline CDR1 and CDR2: MNHEY and SMNVEV (reference sequence). This CDR3 is 15 amino acids long. Trimming removed 5 bases from V and 4 bases from J, with 15 bases in between. As DNA, the CDR3 is TGTGCCAGCAGTGATACACCGGGGGCTTACAATGAGCAGTTCTTC. Protein: CASSDTPGAYNEQFF.

This chain links TRBV6-5 with TRBJ1-5, with no clear D. The germline V gene has CDR1 MNHEY and CDR2 SVGAGI. The germline V and J ends were trimmed by 6 bases and 2 bases, with 8 bases remaining between them. The CDR3 is made up of 13 amino acids. This CDR3 is CASRSYGNQPQHF. The CDR3 bases are TGTGCCAGCAGGTCCTATGGCAATCAGCCCCAGCATTTT.

The table lists this clone with a count of one. This chain joins TRBV5-6 and TRBJ1-6; possible D gene TRBD1, 5 bases. Per the germline V gene, CDR1 is SGHDT and CDR2 is YYEEEE. This CDR3 contains 12 residues. V shed 10 bases and J shed 7 bases, with 12 bases lying between them. CDR3 loop: CAAGTVNSPLHF. The CDR3 DNA follows: TGTGCCGCCGGGACGGTGAATTCACCCCTCCACTTT.

The J gene is TRBJ1-4, the V gene TRBV5-1; TRBD1 matches at 8 bases. J gave up 5 bases and V 4 bases, and 7 bases lay outside the gene matches. CDR3 length: 15 amino acids. Germline values: CDR1 SGHRS, CDR2 YFSETQ. In DNA, the CDR3 is TGCGCCAGCAGCCCGAGACAGGGGCCCAATGAAAAACTGTTTTTT. Its translation is CASSPRQGPNEKLFF.

CDR3 nucleotides: TGTGCCAGCAGCCCGGGATACGAGCAGTACTTC. Its translation is CASSPGYEQYF. This chain connects TRBV7-9 to TRBJ2-7; possibly TRBD2 for D (5 bases). Trimming shortened V by 5 bases and J by 4 bases, and 6 bases separated the two germline ends. The length of the CDR3 is 11 residues. Germline V gives CDR1 SEHNR, CDR2 FQNEAQ (reference sequence).

This sequence joins TRBV2 and TRBJ1-6; D call uncertain. V lost 10 bases, J lost 5 bases, and 15 bases lay in between. Looked up from germline, CDR1 is SNHLY and CDR2 is FYNNEI. This CDR3 has 14 amino acids. CDR3 region: CATELSRDNSPLHF. The DNA for the CDR3 is TGTGCCACCGAGCTATCTCGGGATAATTCACCCCTCCACTTT.

This clone has just one count. The chain uses TRBV5-1 and TRBJ2-2; tentatively, D is TRBD2 (5 bases). V shed 7 bases and J shed 7 bases, with 17 bases lying between them. Germline CDR1 SGHRS, CDR2 YFSETQ. The CDR3 is 14 amino acids. CDR3 bases: TGCGCCAGCGACCCCGGGAATCTTATCGGGGAGCTGTTTTTT. It translates to CASDPGNLIGELFF.

The V and J genes are TRBV6-5 and TRBJ2-5, with D maybe TRBD1 (5 bases). The CDR3 is 15 amino acids. The germline V and J ends were trimmed by 4 bases and 1 base, with 13 bases remaining between them. Germline V gene data show CDR1 as MNHEY and CDR2 as SVGAGI. CDR3 residues: CASSSPTETQETQYF. CDR3 DNA: TGTGCCAGCAGTTCCCCGACAGAGACCCAAGAGACCCAGTACTTC.

V usage is TRBV27 and J usage is TRBJ1-5; maybe TRBD1 (6 bases). The CDR3 totals 15 residues. V lost 2 bases to trimming and J lost 2 bases, with 10 bases between them. Looked up from germline, CDR1 is MNHEY and CDR2 is SMNVEV (reference sequence). CDR3 protein: CASSLVGGGNQPQHF. The CDR3 DNA is TGTGCCAGCAGTTTAGTGGGGGGCGGCAATCAGCCCCAGCATTTT.